This T cell receptor beta chain emerged from a study of blood T cell repertoires in COVID-19. As for the study in general: The origin of the acute and convalescent COVID-19 samples was the United States, Italy and Spain. T cells, B-cell-depleted T cells, or PBMCs provided the cDNA or gDNA that served as material.

This CDR3 comprises 16 residues. Germline V lookup: CDR1 MDHEN, CDR2 SYDVKM. The V gene end was trimmed by 5 bases and the J gene end by 7 bases; junction bases not matched to a gene: 12. In the source study's methods: Using reference gene primer amplification, nucleated cell counts were estimated. Repertoires were generated with immunoSEQ multiplex PCR, while TCRdb's copy carries only in-frame clones and drops some. V and J calls and clone size follow that table, whereas D and trimming were derived from the DNA. The sample carries some 100,000 clones, roughly 92% recorded once. V usage is TRBV28 and J usage is TRBJ1-4, with 8 positions matching TRBD1. The sequencing input was peripheral blood. This TCR came from a man between 60 and 75 years old with acute or convalescent COVID-19. The DNA for the CDR3 is TGTGCCAGCAGTAGATCAGGGGGCGTGACACTTGAAAAACTGTTTTTT. Translation: CASSRSGGVTLEKLFF.